The 20 T cell receptor beta chains below come from one sample, sequenced in a study of shared clonotypes between healthy human individuals. Using immunoSEQ multiplex PCR, the repertoire was profiled, and TCRdb retains in-frame clones only, with some absent. Here the sample spans approximately 1.1 million clones, approximately 78% being singletons. The sample comprised memory CD4+ T cells from PBMCs. Subset in this sample: CD45RA-negative fraction. The receptors here all came from a man aged 18 to 29 in good health. Some clones in this sample may be carry-over from other donors' samples.

This chain joins TRBV25-1 and TRBJ2-1, with D perhaps matching TRBD2 (5 bases). Between the trimmed V and J ends, which lost 3 bases and 0 bases, there was a span of 12 bases. Per germline, CDR1 MGHDK and CDR2 SYGVNS. The CDR3 runs to 16 residues. The CDR3 protein is CASSDRRSRSYNEQFF. CDR3 coding DNA: TGTGCCAGCAGTGATCGGAGGTCCCGCTCCTACAATGAGCAGTTCTTC.

The chain has TRBV2 and TRBJ1-4; no reliable D call. Germline lookup yields CDR1 SNHLY and CDR2 FYNNEI. The V gene lost 6 bases and the J gene lost 0 bases, with 14 bases spanning the gap. The CDR3 is 16 residues long. The chain's CDR3 is CASRPGRRTTNEKLFF. CDR3 DNA: TGTGCCAGCAGGCCCGGACGGAGAACAACTAATGAAAAACTGTTTTTT. Combining the CDR3 with reference TRBV2 and TRBJ1-4 gives the whole variable domain EPEVTQTPSHQVTQMGQEVILRCVPISNHLYFYWYRQILGQKVEFLVSFYNNEISEKSEIFDDQFSVERPDGSNFTLKIRSTKLEDSAMYFCASRPGRRTTNEKLFFGSGTQLSVL.

The chain uses TRBV30 and TRBJ1-1; 7 positions agree with TRBD1. J gave up 1 base and V 4 bases, and 6 bases lay outside the gene matches. The CDR3 has 14 amino acids. Per germline, CDR1 GTSNPN and CDR2 SVGIG (reference sequence). This CDR3 is CAWTPGTANTEAFF. The CDR3 bases are TGTGCCTGGACCCCCGGGACAGCGAACACTGAAGCTTTCTTT.

The rearrangement uses TRBV9 and TRBJ2-7; 10 bases agree with TRBD2. Germline values: CDR1 SGDLS, CDR2 YYNGEE. V was pared by 0 bases and J by 4 bases, with 4 bases of the junction left unmatched. The CDR3 is made up of 15 amino acids. The CDR3 reads CASSVAGTSAYEQYF. The CDR3 DNA reads as TGTGCCAGCAGCGTAGCGGGGACTAGCGCGTACGAGCAGTACTTC.

In its sample, this clone was seen a few times. The gene calls are TRBV28 and TRBJ2-2, with D possibly being TRBD2 (7 bases). Deletions cut 10 bases from V and 4 bases from J, with 16 bases between. The CDR3 runs to 14 residues. CDR1 is MDHEN, CDR2 SYDVKM, per germline. CDR3 sequence: CAIKRGAGTGELFF. The CDR3 nucleotides are TGTGCCATCAAACGGGGGGCCGGCACCGGGGAGCTGTTTTTT.

This clone was observed at least ten times. V gene TRBV4-1 combines with J gene TRBJ2-7, with D maybe TRBD1 (6 bases). The CDR3 sequence is 17 residues long. CDR1 is MGHRA and CDR2 is YSYEKL in the germline V gene. Trimming took off 6 bases at V and 2 bases at J, with 23 bases between the two ends. The CDR3 bases are TGCGCCAGCAGTCGACAAATAGTTACAGGGACAACCTACGAGCAGTACTTC. Translated, it gives CASSRQIVTGTTYEQYF.

The CDR3 coding sequence is TGTGCCAGCAGTCGTTCAGGGGGTATGACCGGGGAGCTGTTTTTT. It specifies CASSRSGGMTGELFF. The rearrangement joins TRBV27 to TRBJ2-2; TRBD1 matches at 7 bases. Germline V CDR1 and CDR2: MNHEY, SMNVEV (reference sequence). This CDR3 is 15 amino acids long. With V trimmed by 5 bases and J by 5 bases, 8 bases remained unmatched.

As regards this clone: A much larger clone differs from this one at a single base, so this may be a read error. Distinct nucleotide sequences in the sample also encode this CDR3. This sequence joins TRBV7-6 and TRBJ2-1; 10 bases are a match to TRBD2. Germline V gene data show CDR1 as SGHVS and CDR2 as FNYEAQ. V trimming: 5 bases; J trimming: 2 bases; junction bases outside the gene matches: 0. The CDR3 has 14 amino acids. In DNA, the CDR3 is TGTGCCAGCAGCACTAGCGGGACCTACAATGAGCAGTTCTTC. Residues: CASSTSGTYNEQFF.

This chain uses TRBV5-6 with TRBJ2-4; TRBD1 aligns across 8 bases. This CDR3 spans 14 amino acids. CDR1 and CDR2 from the germline V gene are SGHDT and YYEEEE. The V segment lost 3 bases and the J segment 6 bases; nucleotides outside the gene matches: 5. DNA of the CDR3: TGTGCCAGCAGCTCAAGGACAGGGCCAAACATTCAGTACTTC. Its translation: CASSSRTGPNIQYF.

The chain is built from TRBV6-1 and TRBJ2-4; TRBD1 is a possible D gene (5 bases). The CDR3 spans 15 residues. Trimming cost V 8 bases and J 1 base, with 15 bases left between them. Germline V gene lookup returns CDR1 MNHNS and CDR2 SASEGT. The chain's CDR3 is CASLVDPGAKNIQYF. The CDR3 DNA follows: TGTGCCAGCCTTGTAGACCCAGGGGCCAAAAACATTCAGTACTTC.

This clone was observed a few times. The V call is TRBV5-8, the J call TRBJ2-1; 14 positions agree with TRBD2. Germline values: CDR1 SGHTS, CDR2 YDEGEE. The CDR3 is made up of 16 amino acids. J gave up 2 bases and V 4 bases, and 2 bases lay outside the gene matches. The CDR3 reads CASSQGLAGAYNEQFF. The CDR3 region has the DNA TGTGCCAGCAGCCAGGGACTAGCGGGAGCCTACAATGAGCAGTTCTTC.

J is TRBJ2-7 and V is TRBV6-6; D is ambiguous. V shed 4 bases and J shed 5 bases, with 21 bases lying between them. CDR3 length: 16 residues. The germline CDR1 and CDR2 sequences are MNHNY and SVGAGI (reference sequence). CDR3 sequence: CASSSRPYLSYHEQYF. The CDR3 DNA reads as TGTGCCAGCAGTTCAAGGCCCTACTTATCTTATCACGAGCAGTACTTC.

Only a few counts were recorded for this clone. This chain connects TRBV5-1 to TRBJ2-2; no firm D call. The CDR3 contains 17 residues. CDR1 is SGHRS, CDR2 YFSETQ, per germline. Trimming pared 0 bases from V and 1 base from J, leaving 13 bases between. The CDR3 DNA reads as TGCGCCAGCAGCTTGGCTCGCTTGGGCTTGAACACCGGGGAGCTGTTTTTT. Translated: CASSLARLGLNTGELFF.

CDR3 amino acids: CASSEIARDPHNGEQFF. Here the CDR3 DNA reads TGTGCCAGCAGCGAAATCGCGAGAGACCCCCACAATGGTGAGCAGTTCTTC. The chain is built from TRBV6-1 and TRBJ2-1; D unclear. CDR1 is MNHNS and CDR2 is SASEGT in the germline V gene. The CDR3 has 17 amino acids. V dropped 6 bases and J dropped 9 bases, with 27 bases sitting between them.

The J gene is TRBJ2-7, the V gene TRBV25-1; D uncertain. Germline-derived CDR1 and CDR2 are MGHDK and SYGVNS. The CDR3 covers 12 residues. Trimming took 5 bases from V and 6 from J, leaving 11 bases between them. CDR3 region: CASSTLQAEQYF. Here the CDR3 DNA reads TGTGCCAGCAGTACCCTTCAGGCCGAGCAGTACTTC.

The chain recombines TRBV7-9 with TRBJ1-3; D possibly corresponds to TRBD1 (5 bases). Germline V lookup: CDR1 SEHNR, CDR2 FQNEAQ (reference sequence). V lost 4 bases, J lost 4 bases, and 14 bases lay in between. The CDR3 spans 15 residues. Here the CDR3 reads CASSSTPDTGNTIYF. CDR3 DNA: TGTGCCAGCAGCTCCACCCCGGACACGGGAAACACCATATATTTT. The complete variable domain, with remaining parts taken from reference TRBV7-9 and TRBJ1-3, reads DTGVSQNPRHKITKRGQNVTFRCDPISEHNRLYWYRQTLGQGPEFLTYFQNEAQLEKSRLLSDRFSAERPKGSFSTLEIQRTEQGDSAMYLCASSSTPDTGNTIYFGEGSWLTVV.

This clone came up a few times. The chain couples TRBV6-5 to TRBJ1-5; TRBD1 might be the D (6 bases). Germline V gene lookup returns CDR1 MNHEY and CDR2 SVGAGI. The CDR3 covers 13 residues. Trimming cost V 9 bases and J 0 bases, with 9 bases left between them. The CDR3 loop is CASQGHSNQPQHF. The CDR3 DNA sequence: TGTGCCAGTCAGGGACATAGCAATCAGCCCCAGCATTTT.

This clone was observed a few times. J is TRBJ1-4 and V is TRBV4-3; D gene uncertain. V dropped 0 bases and J dropped 8 bases, with 10 bases sitting between them. Germline CDR1 reads LGHNA; CDR2 reads YSLEER. The CDR3 sequence is 14 residues long. CDR3 DNA: TGCGCCAGCAGCCAAGATACGGTTCGCGAAAAACTGTTTTTT. The encoded protein is CASSQDTVREKLFF.

As to this clone: Other DNA sequences in this sample translate to the same CDR3. CDR3 loop: CASSLGQGFNQPQHF. CDR3 nucleotides: TGTGCCAGCTCGCTGGGACAGGGATTTAATCAGCCCCAGCATTTT. The rearrangement joins TRBV18 to TRBJ1-5; TRBD1 aligns across 9 bases. The V segment lost 6 bases and the J segment 4 bases; nucleotides outside the gene matches: 7. The CDR3 sequence is 15 residues long. CDR1 KGHSH and CDR2 LQKENI come from the germline V gene. The variable domain in full, with the rest retrieved from reference TRBV18 and TRBJ1-5, is NAGVMQNPRHLVRRRGQEARLRCSPMKGHSHVYWYRQLPEEGLKFMVYLQKENIIDESGMPKERFSAEFPKEGPSILRIQQVVRGDSAAYFCASSLGQGFNQPQHFGDGTRLSIL.

V is TRBV5-5 and J is TRBJ1-1; D is ambiguous. This CDR3 comprises 16 residues. Trimming left V 5 bases short and J 1 base short, with 18 bases between. The germline gives CDR1 SGHKS, CDR2 YYEKEE (reference sequence). CDR3 DNA sequence: TGTGCCAGCAGTCTCGCGACAAAAGGAGGGAACACTGAAGCTTTCTTT. Protein product: CASSLATKGGNTEAFF.